This T cell receptor (beta chain) was observed in a study of T cell responses to AZD1222 COVID-19 vaccine. Method: immunoSEQ multiplex PCR; TCRdb's copy keeps in-frame clones and lacks some. This sample carries approximately 140,000 clones, around nine tenths of them seen once, and the ten largest clones take 9.3%. The CDR3 sequence is 18 residues long. Deletions cut 0 bases from V and 0 bases from J, with 17 bases between. Germline V lookup: CDR1 MGHRA, CDR2 YSYEKL. The gene calls are TRBV4-1 and TRBJ1-1; D might be TRBD1 (5 bases). The source is an adult who received the AZD1222 COVID-19 vaccine. The source was peripheral blood, collected 28 days after the second AZD1222 dose. CDR3 region: CASSQEKKQVDMNTEAFF. In nucleotides, the CDR3 is TGCGCCAGCAGCCAAGAAAAGAAACAGGTAGATATGAACACTGAAGCTTTCTTT.